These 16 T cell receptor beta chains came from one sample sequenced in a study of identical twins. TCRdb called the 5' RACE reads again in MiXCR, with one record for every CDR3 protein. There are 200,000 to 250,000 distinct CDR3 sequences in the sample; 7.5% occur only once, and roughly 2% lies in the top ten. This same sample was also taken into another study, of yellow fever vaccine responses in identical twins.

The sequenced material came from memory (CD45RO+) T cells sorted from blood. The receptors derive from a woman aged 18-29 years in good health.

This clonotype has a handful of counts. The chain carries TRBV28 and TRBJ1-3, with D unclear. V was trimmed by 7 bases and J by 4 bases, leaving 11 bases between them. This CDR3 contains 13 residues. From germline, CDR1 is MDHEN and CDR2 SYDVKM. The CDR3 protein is CASTTSGGNTIYF. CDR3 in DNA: TGTGCCAGCACCACAAGCGGGGGAAACACCATATATTTT. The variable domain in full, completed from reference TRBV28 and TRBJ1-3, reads DVKVTQSSRYLVKRTGEKVFLECVQDMDHENMFWYRQDPGLGLRLIYFSYDVKMKEKGDIPEGYSVSREKKERFSLILESASTNQTSMYLCASTTSGGNTIYFGEGSWLTVV.

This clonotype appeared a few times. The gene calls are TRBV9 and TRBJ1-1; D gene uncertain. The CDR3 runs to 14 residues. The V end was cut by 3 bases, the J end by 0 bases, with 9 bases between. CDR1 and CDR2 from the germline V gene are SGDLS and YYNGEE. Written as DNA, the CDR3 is TGTGCCAGCAGCGCCGACCCCTTGAACACTGAAGCTTTCTTT. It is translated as CASSADPLNTEAFF. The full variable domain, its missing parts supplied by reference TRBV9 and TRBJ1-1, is DSGVTQTPKHLITATGQRVTLRCSPRSGDLSVYWYQQSLDQGLQFLIQYYNGEERAKGNILERFSAQQFPDLHSELNLSSLELGDSALYFCASSADPLNTEAFFGQGTRLTVV.

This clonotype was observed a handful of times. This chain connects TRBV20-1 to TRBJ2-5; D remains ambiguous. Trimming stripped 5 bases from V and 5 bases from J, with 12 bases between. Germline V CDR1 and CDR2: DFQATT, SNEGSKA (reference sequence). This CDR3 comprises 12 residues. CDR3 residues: CSAAPRSETQYF. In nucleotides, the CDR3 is TGCAGTGCTGCCCCAAGGTCGGAGACCCAGTACTTC.

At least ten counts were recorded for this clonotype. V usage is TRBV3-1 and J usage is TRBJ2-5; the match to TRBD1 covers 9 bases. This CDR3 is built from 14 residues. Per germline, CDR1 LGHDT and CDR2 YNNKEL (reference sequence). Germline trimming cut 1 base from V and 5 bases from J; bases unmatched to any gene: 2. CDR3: CASSQGTGVETQYF. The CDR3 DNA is TGTGCCAGCAGCCAAGGGACAGGGGTGGAGACCCAGTACTTC.

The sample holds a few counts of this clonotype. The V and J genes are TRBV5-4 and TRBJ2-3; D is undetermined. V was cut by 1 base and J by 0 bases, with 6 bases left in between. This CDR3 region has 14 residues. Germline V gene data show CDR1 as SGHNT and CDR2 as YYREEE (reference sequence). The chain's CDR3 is CASSLQTSTDTQYF. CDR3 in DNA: TGTGCCAGCAGCTTGCAGACTAGCACAGATACGCAGTATTTT.

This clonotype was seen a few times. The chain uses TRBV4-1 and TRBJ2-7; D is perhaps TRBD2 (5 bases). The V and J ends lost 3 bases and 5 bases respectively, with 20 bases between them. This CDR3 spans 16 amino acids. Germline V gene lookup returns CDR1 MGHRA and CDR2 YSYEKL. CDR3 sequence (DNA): TGCGCCAGCAGCCAGGACTCTGGGAAAGGGATCCACGAGCAGTACTTC. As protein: CASSQDSGKGIHEQYF.

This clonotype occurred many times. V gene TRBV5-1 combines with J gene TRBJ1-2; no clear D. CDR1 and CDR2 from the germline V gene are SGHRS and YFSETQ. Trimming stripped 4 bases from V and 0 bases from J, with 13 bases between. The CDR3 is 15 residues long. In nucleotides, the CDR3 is TGCGCCAGCAGCGGATCCTTATCAGCTAACTATGGCTACACCTTC. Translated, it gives CASSGSLSANYGYTF.

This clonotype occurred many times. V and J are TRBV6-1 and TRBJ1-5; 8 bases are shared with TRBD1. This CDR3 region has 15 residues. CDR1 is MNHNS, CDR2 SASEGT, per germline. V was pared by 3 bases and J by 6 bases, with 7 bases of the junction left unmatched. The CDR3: CASSDRGPWFQPQHF. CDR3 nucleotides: TGTGCCAGCAGTGACAGGGGGCCATGGTTTCAGCCCCAGCATTTT.

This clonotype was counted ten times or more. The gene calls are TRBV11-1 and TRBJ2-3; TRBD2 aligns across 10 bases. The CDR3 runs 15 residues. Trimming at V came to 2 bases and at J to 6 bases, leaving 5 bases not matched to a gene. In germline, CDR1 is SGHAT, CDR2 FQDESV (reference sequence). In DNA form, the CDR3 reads TGTGCCAGCAGCTTATCTAGCGGGAGTCCGGATACGCAGTATTTT. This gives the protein CASSLSSGSPDTQYF.

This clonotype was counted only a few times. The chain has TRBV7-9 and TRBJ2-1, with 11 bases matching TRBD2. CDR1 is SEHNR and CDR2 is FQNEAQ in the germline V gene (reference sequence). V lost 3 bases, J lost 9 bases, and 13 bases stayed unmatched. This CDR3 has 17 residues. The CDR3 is CASSLGTGTSGSREQFF. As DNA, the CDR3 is TGTGCCAGCAGCTTGGGAACCGGGACTAGCGGAAGCCGTGAGCAGTTCTTC.

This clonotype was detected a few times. Here the CDR3 reads CASSLDRGMGNEQYF. The CDR3 region has the DNA TGTGCCAGCAGTTTGGACAGGGGGATGGGGAACGAGCAGTACTTC. The rearrangement links TRBV27 to TRBJ2-7; 10 nucleotides agree with TRBD1. With V trimmed by 3 bases and J by 5 bases, 7 bases remained unmatched. The CDR3 totals 15 residues. In germline, CDR1 is MNHEY, CDR2 SMNVEV (reference sequence).

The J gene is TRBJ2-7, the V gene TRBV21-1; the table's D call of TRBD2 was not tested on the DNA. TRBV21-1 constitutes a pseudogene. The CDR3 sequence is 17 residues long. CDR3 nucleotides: TGTGCCAGCACACTGAAGGACACGCTAGACCTATCGGGCGAGCAGTACTTC. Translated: CASTLKDTLDLSGEQYF.

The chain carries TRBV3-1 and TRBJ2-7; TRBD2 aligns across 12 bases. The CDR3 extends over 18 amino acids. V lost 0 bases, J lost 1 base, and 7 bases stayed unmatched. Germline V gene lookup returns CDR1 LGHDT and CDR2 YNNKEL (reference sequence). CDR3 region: CASSQDEFTSGRSYEQYF. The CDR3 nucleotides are TGTGCCAGCAGCCAAGATGAGTTTACTAGCGGGAGGTCCTACGAGCAGTACTTC.

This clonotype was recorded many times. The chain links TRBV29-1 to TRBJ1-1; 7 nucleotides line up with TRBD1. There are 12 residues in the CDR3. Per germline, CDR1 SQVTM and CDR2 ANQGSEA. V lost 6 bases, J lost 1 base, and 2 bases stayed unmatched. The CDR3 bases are TGCAGCGTACGACAGGGGAACACTGAAGCTTTCTTT. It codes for CSVRQGNTEAFF. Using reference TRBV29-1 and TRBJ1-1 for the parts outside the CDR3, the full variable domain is SAVISQKPSRDICQRGTSLTIQCQVDSQVTMMFWYRQQPGQSLTLIATANQGSEATYESGFVIDKFPISRPNLTFSTLTVSNMSPEDSSIYLCSVRQGNTEAFFGQGTRLTVV.

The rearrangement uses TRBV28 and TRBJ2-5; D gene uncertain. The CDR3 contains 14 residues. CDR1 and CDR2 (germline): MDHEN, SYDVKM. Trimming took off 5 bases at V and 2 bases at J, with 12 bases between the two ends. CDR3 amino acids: CASSRFIGQETQYF. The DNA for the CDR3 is TGTGCCAGCAGTCGGTTTATAGGGCAAGAGACCCAGTACTTC.

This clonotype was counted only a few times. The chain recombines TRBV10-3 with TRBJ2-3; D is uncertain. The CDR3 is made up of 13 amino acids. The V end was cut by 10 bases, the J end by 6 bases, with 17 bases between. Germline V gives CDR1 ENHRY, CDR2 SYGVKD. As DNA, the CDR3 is TGTGCCACCGGTTCCGGGCTCGGGGATACGCAGTATTTT. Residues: CATGSGLGDTQYF.